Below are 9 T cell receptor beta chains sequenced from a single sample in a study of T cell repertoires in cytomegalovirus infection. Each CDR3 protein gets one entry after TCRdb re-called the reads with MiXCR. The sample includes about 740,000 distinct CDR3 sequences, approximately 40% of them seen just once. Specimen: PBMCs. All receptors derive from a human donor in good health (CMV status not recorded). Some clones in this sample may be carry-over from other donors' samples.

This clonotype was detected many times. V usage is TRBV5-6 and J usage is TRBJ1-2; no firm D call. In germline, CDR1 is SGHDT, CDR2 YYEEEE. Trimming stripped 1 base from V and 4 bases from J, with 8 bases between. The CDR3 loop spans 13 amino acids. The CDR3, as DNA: TGTGCCAGCAGCTTGTACCTTTCCTATGGCTACACCTTC. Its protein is CASSLYLSYGYTF.

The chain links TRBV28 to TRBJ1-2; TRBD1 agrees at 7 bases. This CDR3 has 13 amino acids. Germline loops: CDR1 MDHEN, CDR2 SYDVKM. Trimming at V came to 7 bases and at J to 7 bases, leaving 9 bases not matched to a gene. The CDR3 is CASTQTGTIGYTF. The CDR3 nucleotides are TGTGCCAGCACCCAGACAGGGACTATTGGCTACACCTTC.

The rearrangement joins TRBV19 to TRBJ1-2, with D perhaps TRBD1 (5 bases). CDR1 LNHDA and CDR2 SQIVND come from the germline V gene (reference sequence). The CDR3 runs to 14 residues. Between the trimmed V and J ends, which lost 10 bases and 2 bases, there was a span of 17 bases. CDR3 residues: CATQFWDGNYGYTF. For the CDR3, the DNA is TGTGCCACCCAATTCTGGGACGGAAACTATGGCTACACCTTC.

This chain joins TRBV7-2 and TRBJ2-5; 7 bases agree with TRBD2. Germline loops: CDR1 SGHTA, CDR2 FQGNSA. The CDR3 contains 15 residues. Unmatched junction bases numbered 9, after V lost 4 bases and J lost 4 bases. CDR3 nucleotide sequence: TGTGCCAGCAGCTGGGGGGGGGGGAATGGAGAGACCCAGTACTTC. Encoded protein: CASSWGGGNGETQYF.

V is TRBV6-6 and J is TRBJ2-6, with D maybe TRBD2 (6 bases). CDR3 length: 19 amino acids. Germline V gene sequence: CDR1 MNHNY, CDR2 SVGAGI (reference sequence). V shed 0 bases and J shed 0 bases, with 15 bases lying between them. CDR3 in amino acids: CASSYSKGRGSSGANVLTF. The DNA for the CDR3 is TGTGCCAGCAGTTACTCGAAAGGCCGGGGGAGCTCTGGGGCCAACGTCCTGACTTTC.

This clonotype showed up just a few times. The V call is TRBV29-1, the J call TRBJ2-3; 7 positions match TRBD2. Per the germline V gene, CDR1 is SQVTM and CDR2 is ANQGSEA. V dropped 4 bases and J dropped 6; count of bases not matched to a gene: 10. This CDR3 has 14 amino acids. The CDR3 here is CSVAPAGLGDTQYF. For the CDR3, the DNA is TGCAGCGTTGCACCAGCGGGACTGGGGGATACGCAGTATTTT.

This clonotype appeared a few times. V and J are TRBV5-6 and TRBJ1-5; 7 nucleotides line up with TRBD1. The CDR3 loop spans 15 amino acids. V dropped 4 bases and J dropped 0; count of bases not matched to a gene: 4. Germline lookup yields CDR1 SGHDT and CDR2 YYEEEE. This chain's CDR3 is CASSPGQHSNQPQHF. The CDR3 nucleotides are TGTGCCAGCAGCCCGGGACAGCATAGCAATCAGCCCCAGCATTTT.

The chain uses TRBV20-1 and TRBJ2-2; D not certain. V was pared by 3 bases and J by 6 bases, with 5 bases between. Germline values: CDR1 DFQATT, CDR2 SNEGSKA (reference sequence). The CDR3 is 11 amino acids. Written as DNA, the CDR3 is TGCAGTGCTAGTAACGCCGGGGAGCTGTTTTTT. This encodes CSASNAGELFF.

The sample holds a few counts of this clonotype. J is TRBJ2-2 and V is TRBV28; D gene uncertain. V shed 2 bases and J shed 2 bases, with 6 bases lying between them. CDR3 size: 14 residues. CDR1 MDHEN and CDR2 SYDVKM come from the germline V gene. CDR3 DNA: TGTGCCAGCAGTTTACCGGGTAACACCGGGGAGCTGTTTTTT. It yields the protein CASSLPGNTGELFF.